Included here is one T cell receptor (beta chain) sequence, with context. Clones were read by immunoSEQ multiplex PCR, and TCRdb kept only the in-frame ones, dropping some. The sample lists roughly 43,000 clones; about 88% were seen once. CDR1 is MNHEY and CDR2 is SMNVEV in the germline V gene (reference sequence). This CDR3 spans 13 amino acids. Trimming removed 5 bases at V and 5 bases at J, with 9 bases between. The sample is drawn from a study of OX40 agonist ivuxolimab in advanced cancers. This sequence joins TRBV27 and TRBJ2-2; D not certain. The material sequenced was CD4+ or CD8+ T cells sorted from blood, taken in a trial of the OX40 agonist ivuxolimab. The sequence came from an adult with an advanced solid tumor such as melanoma, head and neck, liver or kidney cancer. The CDR3 DNA sequence: TGTGCCAGCAGTATAACTGGGACCGGGGAGCTGTTTTTT. This encodes CASSITGTGELFF.